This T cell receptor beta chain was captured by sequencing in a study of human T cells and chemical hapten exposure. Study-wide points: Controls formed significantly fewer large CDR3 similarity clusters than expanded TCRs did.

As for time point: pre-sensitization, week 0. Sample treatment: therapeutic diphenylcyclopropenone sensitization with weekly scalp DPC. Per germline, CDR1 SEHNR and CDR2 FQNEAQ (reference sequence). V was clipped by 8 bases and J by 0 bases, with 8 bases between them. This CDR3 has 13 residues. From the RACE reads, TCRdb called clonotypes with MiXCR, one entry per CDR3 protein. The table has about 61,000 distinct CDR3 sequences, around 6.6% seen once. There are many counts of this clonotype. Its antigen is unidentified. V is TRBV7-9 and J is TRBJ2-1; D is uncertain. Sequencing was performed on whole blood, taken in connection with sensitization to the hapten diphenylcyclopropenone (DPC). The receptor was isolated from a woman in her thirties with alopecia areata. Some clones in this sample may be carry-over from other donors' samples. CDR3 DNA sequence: TGTGCCAGCCCGGTAAGCTCCTACAATGAGCAGTTCTTC. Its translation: CASPVSSYNEQFF.